The source of this T cell receptor beta chain is a study of human T cells and chemical hapten exposure. Overall study context: The sensitizer, 2% DPC, was used on around 2 cm by around 2 cm of upper inner arm skin.

Germline trimming cut 8 bases from V and 4 bases from J; bases unmatched to any gene: 11. The CDR3 runs to 15 residues. Germline loops: CDR1 MNHEY, CDR2 SVGAGI. This clonotype was recorded a few times. TCRdb re-derived calls from the RACE reads in MiXCR, one entry per CDR3 protein. The sample comprises tens of thousands of distinct CDR3 sequences, about 31% of which are singletons, and roughly 10% rests with the top ten. The time point was: patch test 1, 2 weeks after DPC sensitization. Indicated treatment: therapeutic diphenylcyclopropenone sensitization with weekly scalp DPC. This receptor was obtained from a man aged 35 to 55 with alopecia areata. Some clones in this sample may be carry-over from other donors' samples. Here the sequenced sample was whole blood, taken in connection with sensitization to the hapten diphenylcyclopropenone (DPC). The chain is built from TRBV6-5 and TRBJ2-1, with 7 positions matching TRBD2. CDR3 DNA sequence: TGTGCCAGCCGCCGGGAGGAGCGGGGATACAATGAGCAGTTCTTC. Translation gives CASRREERGYNEQFF.